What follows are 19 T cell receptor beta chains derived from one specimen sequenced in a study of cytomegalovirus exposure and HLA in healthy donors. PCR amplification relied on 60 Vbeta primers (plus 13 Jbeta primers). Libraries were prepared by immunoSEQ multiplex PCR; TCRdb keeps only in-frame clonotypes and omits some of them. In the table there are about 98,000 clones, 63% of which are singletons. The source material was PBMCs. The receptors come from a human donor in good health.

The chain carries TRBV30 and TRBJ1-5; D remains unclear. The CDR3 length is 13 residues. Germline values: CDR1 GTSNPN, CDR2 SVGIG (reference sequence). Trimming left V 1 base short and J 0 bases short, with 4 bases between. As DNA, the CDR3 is TGTGCCTGGAGTGACTATAGCAATCAGCCCCAGCATTTT. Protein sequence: CAWSDYSNQPQHF.

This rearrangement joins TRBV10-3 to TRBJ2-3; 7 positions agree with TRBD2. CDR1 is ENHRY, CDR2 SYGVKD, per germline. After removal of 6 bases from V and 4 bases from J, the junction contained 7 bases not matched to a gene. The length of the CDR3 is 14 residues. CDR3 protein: CAIRRTGGADTQYF. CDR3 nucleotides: TGTGCCATCAGAAGGACTGGGGGGGCAGATACGCAGTATTTT.

The DNA for the CDR3 is TGTGCCAGCAGTTACGGTGAGCAGTTCTTC. It encodes CASSYGEQFF. The chain carries TRBV2 and TRBJ2-1; D uncertain. In germline, CDR1 is SNHLY, CDR2 FYNNEI. The length of the CDR3 is 10 residues. V was pared by 5 bases and J by 9 bases, with 5 bases between. Drawing the rest from reference TRBV2 and TRBJ2-1, the complete variable domain is EPEVTQTPSHQVTQMGQEVILRCVPISNHLYFYWYRQILGQKVEFLVSFYNNEISEKSEIFDDQFSVERPDGSNFTLKIRSTKLEDSAMYFCASSYGEQFFGPGTRLTVL.

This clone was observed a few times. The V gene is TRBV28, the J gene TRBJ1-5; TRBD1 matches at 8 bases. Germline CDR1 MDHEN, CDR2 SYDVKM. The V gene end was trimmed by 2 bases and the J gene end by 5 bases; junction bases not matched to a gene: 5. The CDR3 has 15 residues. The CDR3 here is CASSLRDRGYQPQHF. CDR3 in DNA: TGTGCCAGCAGTTTACGCGACAGGGGTTATCAGCCCCAGCATTTT.

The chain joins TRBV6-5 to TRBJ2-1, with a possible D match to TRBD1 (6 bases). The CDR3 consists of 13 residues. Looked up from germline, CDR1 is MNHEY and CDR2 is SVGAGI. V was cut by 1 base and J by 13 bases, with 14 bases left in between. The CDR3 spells CASSYYQGPDQFF. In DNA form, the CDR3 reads TGTGCCAGCAGTTACTACCAGGGGCCCGACCAGTTCTTC.

Written as DNA, the CDR3 is TGCGCCAGCAGCGTTCAGGTTTCCAGCTCCTACAATGAGCAGTTCTTC. Translated: CASSVQVSSSYNEQFF. The genes are TRBV5-1 and TRBJ2-1; D is undetermined. With 4 bases removed from V and 0 bases from J, the gap between germline ends came to 14 bases. From germline, CDR1 is SGHRS and CDR2 YFSETQ. The CDR3 contains 16 residues.

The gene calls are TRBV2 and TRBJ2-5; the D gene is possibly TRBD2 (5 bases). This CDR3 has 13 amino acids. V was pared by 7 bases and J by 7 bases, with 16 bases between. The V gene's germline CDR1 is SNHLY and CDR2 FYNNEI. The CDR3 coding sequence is TGTGCCAGCATGCGGGTGACTTCTGGGACCCAGTACTTC. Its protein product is CASMRVTSGTQYF. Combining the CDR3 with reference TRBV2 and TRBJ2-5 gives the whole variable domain EPEVTQTPSHQVTQMGQEVILRCVPISNHLYFYWYRQILGQKVEFLVSFYNNEISEKSEIFDDQFSVERPDGSNFTLKIRSTKLEDSAMYFCASMRVTSGTQYFGPGTRLLVL.

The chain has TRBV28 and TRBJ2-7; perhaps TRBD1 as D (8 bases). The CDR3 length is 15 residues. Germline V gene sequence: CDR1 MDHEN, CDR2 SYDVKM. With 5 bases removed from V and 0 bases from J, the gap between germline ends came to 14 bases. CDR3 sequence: CASSTGGADSYEQYF. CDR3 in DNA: TGTGCCAGCAGTACAGGGGGGGCGGACTCCTACGAGCAGTACTTC.

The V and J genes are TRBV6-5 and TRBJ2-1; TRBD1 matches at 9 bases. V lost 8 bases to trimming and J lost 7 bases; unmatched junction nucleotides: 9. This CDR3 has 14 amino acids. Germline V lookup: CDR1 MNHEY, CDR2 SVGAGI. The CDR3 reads CASRGQGLTNEQFF. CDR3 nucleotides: TGTGCCAGCCGTGGACAGGGGTTGACGAATGAGCAGTTCTTC.

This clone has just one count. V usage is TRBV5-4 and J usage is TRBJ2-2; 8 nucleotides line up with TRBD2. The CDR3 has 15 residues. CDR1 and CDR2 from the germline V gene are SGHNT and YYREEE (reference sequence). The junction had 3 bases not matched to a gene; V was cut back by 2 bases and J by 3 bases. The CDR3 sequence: CASSFGRADTGELFF. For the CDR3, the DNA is TGTGCCAGCAGCTTCGGGAGGGCGGACACCGGGGAGCTGTTTTTT. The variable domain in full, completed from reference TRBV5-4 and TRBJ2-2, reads ETGVTQSPTHLIKTRGQQVTLRCSSQSGHNTVSWYQQALGQGPQFIFQYYREEENGRGNFPPRFSGLQFPNYSSELNVNALELDDSALYLCASSFGRADTGELFFGEGSRLTVL.

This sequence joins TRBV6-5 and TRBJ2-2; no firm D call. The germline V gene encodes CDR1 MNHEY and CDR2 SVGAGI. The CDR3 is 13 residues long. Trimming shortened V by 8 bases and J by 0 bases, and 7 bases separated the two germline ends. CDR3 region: CASCETNTGELFF. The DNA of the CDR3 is TGTGCCAGCTGCGAGACGAACACCGGGGAGCTGTTTTTT.

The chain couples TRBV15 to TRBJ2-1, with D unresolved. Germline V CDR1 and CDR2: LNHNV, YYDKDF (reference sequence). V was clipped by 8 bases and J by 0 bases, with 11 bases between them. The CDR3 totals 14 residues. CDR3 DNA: TGTGCCACCGCTACTTTGAGCTCCTACAATGAGCAGTTCTTC. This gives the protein CATATLSSYNEQFF.

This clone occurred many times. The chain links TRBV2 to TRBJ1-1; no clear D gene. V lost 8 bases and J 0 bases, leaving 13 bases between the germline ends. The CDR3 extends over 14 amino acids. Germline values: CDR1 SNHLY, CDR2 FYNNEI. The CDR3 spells CASSVTNLNTEAFF. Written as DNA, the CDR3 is TGTGCCAGCTCTGTGACAAACCTGAACACTGAAGCTTTCTTT. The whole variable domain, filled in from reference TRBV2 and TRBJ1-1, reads EPEVTQTPSHQVTQMGQEVILRCVPISNHLYFYWYRQILGQKVEFLVSFYNNEISEKSEIFDDQFSVERPDGSNFTLKIRSTKLEDSAMYFCASSVTNLNTEAFFGQGTRLTVV.

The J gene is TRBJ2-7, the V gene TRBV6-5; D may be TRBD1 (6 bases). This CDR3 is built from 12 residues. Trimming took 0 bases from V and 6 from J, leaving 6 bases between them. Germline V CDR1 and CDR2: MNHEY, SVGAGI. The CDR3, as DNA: TGTGCCAGCAGTTACTCGACAGGCGAGCAGTACTTC. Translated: CASSYSTGEQYF.

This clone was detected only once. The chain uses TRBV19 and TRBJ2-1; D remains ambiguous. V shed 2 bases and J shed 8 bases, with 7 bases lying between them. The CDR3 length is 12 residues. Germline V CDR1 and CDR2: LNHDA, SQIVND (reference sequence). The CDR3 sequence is CASSILGDEQFF. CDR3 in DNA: TGTGCCAGTAGTATATTAGGAGATGAGCAGTTCTTC.

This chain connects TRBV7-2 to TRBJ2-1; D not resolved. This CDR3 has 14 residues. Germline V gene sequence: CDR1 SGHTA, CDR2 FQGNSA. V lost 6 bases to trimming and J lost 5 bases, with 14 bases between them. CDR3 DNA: TGTGCCAGCAGTAAGGAGTCCATGCACAATGAGCAGTTCTTC. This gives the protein CASSKESMHNEQFF.

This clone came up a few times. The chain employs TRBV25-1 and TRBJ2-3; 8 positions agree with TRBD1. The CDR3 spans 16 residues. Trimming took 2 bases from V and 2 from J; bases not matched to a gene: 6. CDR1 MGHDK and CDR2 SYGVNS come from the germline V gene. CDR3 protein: CASSEGQGVSTDTQYF. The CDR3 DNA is TGTGCCAGCAGTGAAGGACAGGGAGTTTCCACAGATACGCAGTATTTT.

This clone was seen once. In DNA, the CDR3 is TGTGCCAGCAGTAGGACAGGGCCTAATTCACCCCTCCACTTT. This sequence encodes CASSRTGPNSPLHF. The chain links TRBV6-5 to TRBJ1-6; 8 bases are a match to TRBD1. Germline CDR1 reads MNHEY; CDR2 reads SVGAGI. The J segment lost 6 bases and the V segment lost 5 bases, leaving 3 bases of the junction unmatched. This CDR3 has 14 residues.

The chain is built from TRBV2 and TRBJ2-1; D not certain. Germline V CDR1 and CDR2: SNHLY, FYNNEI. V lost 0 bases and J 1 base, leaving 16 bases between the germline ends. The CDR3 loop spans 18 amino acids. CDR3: CASSEAPKSSDSYNEQFF. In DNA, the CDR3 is TGTGCCAGCAGTGAAGCTCCTAAGTCTAGTGATTCCTACAATGAGCAGTTCTTC.